The clone carrying this T cell receptor beta chain showed up just a few times. The data originate from a study of blood T cell repertoires in COVID-19. On the study more broadly: Specimens from acute and convalescent COVID-19 originated in the United States, Italy and Spain. Sources were T cells, B-cell-depleted T cells, or PBMCs; the material itself was cDNA or gDNA.

Some clones are missing from TCRdb's copy, which holds only in-frame ones; the method was immunoSEQ multiplex PCR. The profile shows 20,000 to 25,000 clones, roughly 73% of them singletons. V was pared by 1 base and J by 8 bases, with 17 bases between. This CDR3 region has 15 residues. Germline V lookup: CDR1 MNHNS, CDR2 SASEGT. The sequence derives from a human donor in a cohort sampled during active or convalescent COVID-19. V is TRBV6-1 and J is TRBJ1-2; D perhaps matches TRBD1 (6 bases). The sample taken for sequencing was peripheral blood. CDR3 nucleotide sequence: TGTGCCAGCAGTGAAGGAACAGGGCGTGTATACGGCTACACCTTC. Residues: CASSEGTGRVYGYTF.